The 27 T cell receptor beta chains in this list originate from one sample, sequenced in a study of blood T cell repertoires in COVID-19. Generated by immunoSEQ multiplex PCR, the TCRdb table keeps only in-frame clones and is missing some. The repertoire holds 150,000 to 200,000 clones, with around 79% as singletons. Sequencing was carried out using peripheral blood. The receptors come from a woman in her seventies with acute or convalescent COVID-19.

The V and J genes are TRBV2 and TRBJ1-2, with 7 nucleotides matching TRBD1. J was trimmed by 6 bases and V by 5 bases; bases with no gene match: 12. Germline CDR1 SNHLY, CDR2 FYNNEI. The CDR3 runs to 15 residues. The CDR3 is CASSLTRQGPDGYTF. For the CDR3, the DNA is TGTGCCAGCAGTCTAACCCGACAGGGCCCCGATGGCTACACCTTC.

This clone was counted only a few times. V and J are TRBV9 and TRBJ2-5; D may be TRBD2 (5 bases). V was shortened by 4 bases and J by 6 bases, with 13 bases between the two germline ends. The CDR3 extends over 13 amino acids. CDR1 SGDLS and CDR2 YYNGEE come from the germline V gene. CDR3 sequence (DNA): TGTGCCAGCAGCTCCGACCCGGGGAAGACCCAGTACTTC. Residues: CASSSDPGKTQYF. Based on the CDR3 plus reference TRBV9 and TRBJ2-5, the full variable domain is DSGVTQTPKHLITATGQRVTLRCSPRSGDLSVYWYQQSLDQGLQFLIQYYNGEERAKGNILERFSAQQFPDLHSELNLSSLELGDSALYFCASSSDPGKTQYFGPGTRLLVL.

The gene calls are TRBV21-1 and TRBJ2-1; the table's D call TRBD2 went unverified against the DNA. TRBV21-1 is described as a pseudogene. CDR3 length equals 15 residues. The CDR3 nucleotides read TGTGCCAGCAGACGCGCCGGGACTAGAGACAATGAGCAGTTCTTC. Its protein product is CASRRAGTRDNEQFF.

As DNA, the CDR3 is TGTGCCAGCGGGCTTCGGGATCTAGCTTGGGATACGCAGTATTTT. This codes for CASGLRDLAWDTQYF. The chain links TRBV6-5 to TRBJ2-3, with D perhaps matching TRBD2 (5 bases). The V gene lost 8 bases and the J gene lost 6 bases, with 21 bases spanning the gap. This CDR3 spans 15 amino acids. Germline V gene sequence: CDR1 MNHEY, CDR2 SVGAGI.

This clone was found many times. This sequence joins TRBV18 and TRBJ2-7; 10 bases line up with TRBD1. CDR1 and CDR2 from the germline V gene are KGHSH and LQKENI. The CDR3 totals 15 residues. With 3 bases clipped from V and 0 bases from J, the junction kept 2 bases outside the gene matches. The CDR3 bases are TGTGCCAGCTCACCGGGACAGGGGAGCTCCTACGAGCAGTACTTC. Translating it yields CASSPGQGSSYEQYF.

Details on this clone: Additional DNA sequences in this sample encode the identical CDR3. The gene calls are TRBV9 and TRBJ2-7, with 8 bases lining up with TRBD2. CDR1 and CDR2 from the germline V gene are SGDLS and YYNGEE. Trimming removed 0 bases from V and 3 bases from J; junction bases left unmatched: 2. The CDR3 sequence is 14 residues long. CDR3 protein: CASSVASGGYEQYF. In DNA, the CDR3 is TGTGCCAGCAGCGTAGCCAGCGGGGGCTACGAGCAGTACTTC.

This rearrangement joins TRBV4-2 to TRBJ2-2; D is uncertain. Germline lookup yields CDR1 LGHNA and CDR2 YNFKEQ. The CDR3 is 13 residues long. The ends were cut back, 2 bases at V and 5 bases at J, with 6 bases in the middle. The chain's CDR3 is CASSQLETGELFF. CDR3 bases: TGTGCCAGCAGCCAACTAGAGACCGGGGAGCTGTTTTTT.

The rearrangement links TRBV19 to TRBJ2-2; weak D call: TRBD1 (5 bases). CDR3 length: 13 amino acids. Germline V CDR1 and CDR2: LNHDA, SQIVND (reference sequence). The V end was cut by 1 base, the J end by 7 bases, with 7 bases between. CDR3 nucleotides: TGTGCCAGTAGTATAGGCAGGGACGGGGAGCTGTTTTTT. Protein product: CASSIGRDGELFF.

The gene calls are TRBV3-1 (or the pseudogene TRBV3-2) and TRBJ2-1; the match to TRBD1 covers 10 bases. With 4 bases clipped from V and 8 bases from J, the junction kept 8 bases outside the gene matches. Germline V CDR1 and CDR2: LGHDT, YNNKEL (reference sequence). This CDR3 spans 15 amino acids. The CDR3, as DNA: TGTGCCAGCAGCCTTGGACAGGGGGTCAACTATGAGCAGTTCTTC. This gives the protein CASSLGQGVNYEQFF.

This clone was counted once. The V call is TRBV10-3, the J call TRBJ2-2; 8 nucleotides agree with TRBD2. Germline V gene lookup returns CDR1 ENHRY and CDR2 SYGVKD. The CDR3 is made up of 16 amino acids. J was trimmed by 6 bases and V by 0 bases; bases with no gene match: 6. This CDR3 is CAISESKREMAGELFF. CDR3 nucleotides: TGTGCCATCAGTGAGTCTAAGCGGGAGATGGCCGGGGAGCTGTTTTTT.

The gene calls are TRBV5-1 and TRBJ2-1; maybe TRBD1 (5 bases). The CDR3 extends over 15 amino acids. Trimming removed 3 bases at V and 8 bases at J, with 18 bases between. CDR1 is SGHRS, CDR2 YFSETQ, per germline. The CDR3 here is CASSSDFGAGDEQFF. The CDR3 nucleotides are TGCGCCAGCAGCTCCGATTTTGGGGCTGGAGATGAGCAGTTCTTC.

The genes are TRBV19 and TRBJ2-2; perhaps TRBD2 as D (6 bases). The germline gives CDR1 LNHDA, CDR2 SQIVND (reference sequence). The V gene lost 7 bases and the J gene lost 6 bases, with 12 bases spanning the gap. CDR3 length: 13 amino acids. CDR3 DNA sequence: TGTGCCAGTACTGGAACGGGGGCCGGGGAGCTGTTTTTT. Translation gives CASTGTGAGELFF.

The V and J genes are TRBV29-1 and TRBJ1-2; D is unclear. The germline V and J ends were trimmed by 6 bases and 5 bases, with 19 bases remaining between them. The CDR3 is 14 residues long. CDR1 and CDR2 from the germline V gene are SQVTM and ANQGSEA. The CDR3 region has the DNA TGCAGCGTAGCCTTCGGCGGGGTGGGGTATGGCTACACCTTC. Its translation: CSVAFGGVGYGYTF.

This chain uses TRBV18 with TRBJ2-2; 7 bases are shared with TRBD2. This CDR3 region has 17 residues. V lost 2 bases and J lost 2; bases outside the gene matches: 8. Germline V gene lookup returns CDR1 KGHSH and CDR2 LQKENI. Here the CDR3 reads CASSPFSRGINTGELFF. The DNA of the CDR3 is TGTGCCAGCTCACCATTTTCGCGGGGGATAAACACCGGGGAGCTGTTTTTT.

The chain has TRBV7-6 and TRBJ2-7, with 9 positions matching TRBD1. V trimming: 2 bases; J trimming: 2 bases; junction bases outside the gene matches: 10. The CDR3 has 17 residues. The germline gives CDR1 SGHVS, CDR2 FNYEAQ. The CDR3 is CASSLPFGTGSPYEQYF. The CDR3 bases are TGTGCCAGCAGCTTACCCTTCGGGACAGGGTCCCCCTACGAGCAGTACTTC.

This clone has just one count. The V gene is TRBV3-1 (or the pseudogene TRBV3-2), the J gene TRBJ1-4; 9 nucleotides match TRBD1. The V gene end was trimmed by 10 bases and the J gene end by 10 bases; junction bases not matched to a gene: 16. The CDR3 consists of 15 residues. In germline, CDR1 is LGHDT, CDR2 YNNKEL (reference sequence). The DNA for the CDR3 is TGTGCCACCCCAGCCCGATTAACAGGGGGCCGAAAACTGTTTTTT. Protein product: CATPARLTGGRKLFF.

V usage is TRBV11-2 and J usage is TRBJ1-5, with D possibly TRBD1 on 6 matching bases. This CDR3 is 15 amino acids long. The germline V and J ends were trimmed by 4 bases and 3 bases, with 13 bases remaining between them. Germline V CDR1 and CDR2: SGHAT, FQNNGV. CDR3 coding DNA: TGTGCCAGCAGCTGGCCAGGGGCCTCCAATCAGCCCCAGCATTTT. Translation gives CASSWPGASNQPQHF. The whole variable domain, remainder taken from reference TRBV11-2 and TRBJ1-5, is EAGVAQSPRYKIIEKRQSVAFWCNPISGHATLYWYQQILGQGPKLLIQFQNNGVVDDSQLPKDRFSAERLKGVDSTLKIQPAKLEDSAVYLCASSWPGASNQPQHFGDGTRLSIL.

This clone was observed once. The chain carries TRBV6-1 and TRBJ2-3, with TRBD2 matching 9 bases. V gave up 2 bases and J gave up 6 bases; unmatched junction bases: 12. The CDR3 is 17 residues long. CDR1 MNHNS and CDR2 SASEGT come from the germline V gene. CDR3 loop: CASSEFQGGAGGDTQYF. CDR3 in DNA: TGTGCCAGCAGTGAATTTCAGGGAGGAGCGGGAGGTGATACGCAGTATTTT.

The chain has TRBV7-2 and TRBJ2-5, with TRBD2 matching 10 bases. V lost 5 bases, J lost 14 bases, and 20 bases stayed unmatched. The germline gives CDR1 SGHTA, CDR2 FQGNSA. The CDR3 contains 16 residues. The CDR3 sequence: CASSPVGGTSAGVFYF. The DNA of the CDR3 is TGTGCCAGCAGCCCAGTCGGCGGGACTAGCGCCGGAGTTTTCTACTTC.

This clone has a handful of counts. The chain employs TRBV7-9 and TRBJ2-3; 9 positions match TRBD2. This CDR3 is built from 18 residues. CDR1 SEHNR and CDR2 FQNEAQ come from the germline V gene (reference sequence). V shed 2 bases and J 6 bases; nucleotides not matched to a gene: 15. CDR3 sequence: CASSLYSFSGSHGDTQYF. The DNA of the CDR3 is TGTGCCAGCAGCTTATATTCGTTTAGCGGGAGCCACGGGGATACGCAGTATTTT. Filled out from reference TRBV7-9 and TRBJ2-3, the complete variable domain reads DTGVSQNPRHKITKRGQNVTFRCDPISEHNRLYWYRQTLGQGPEFLTYFQNEAQLEKSRLLSDRFSAERPKGSFSTLEIQRTEQGDSAMYLCASSLYSFSGSHGDTQYFGPGTRLTVL.

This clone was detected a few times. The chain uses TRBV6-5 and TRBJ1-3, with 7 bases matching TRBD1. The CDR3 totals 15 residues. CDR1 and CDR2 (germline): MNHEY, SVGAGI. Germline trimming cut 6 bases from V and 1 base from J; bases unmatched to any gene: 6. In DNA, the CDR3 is TGTGCCAGCAGCCTGGCGGGACAGTCTGGAAACACCATATATTTT. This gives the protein CASSLAGQSGNTIYF.

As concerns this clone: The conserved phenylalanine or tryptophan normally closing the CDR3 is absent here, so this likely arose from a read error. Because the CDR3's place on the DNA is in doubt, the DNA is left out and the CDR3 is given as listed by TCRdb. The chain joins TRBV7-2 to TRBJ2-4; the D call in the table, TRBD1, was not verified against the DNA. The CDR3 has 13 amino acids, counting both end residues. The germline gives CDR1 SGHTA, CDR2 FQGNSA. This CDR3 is CASSLSRTGGLRL.

CDR3 region: CASSLVAGVTEAFF. DNA of the CDR3: TGTGCCAGCAGTCTGGTGGCAGGGGTTACTGAAGCTTTCTTT. The chain is built from TRBV27 and TRBJ1-1; a weak D match, TRBD1 (6 bases). Germline lookup yields CDR1 MNHEY and CDR2 SMNVEV (reference sequence). The CDR3 is 14 amino acids. V lost 5 bases to trimming and J lost 5 bases, with 15 bases between them.

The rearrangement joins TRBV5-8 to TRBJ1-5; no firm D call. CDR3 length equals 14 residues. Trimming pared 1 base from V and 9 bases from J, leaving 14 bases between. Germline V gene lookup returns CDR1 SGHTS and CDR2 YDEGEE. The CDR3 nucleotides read TGTGCCAGCAGCTTGAGAGGTTTTGGTTTGCCCCAGCATTTT. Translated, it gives CASSLRGFGLPQHF.

Written as DNA, the CDR3 is TGTGCCAGCAGCTTAGAGAGTTTAGCGGGAGGTAGAAATGAGCAGTTCTTC. This translates into CASSLESLAGGRNEQFF. This sequence joins TRBV7-6 and TRBJ2-1; 10 bases are a match to TRBD2. Trimming at V came to 1 base and at J to 7 bases, leaving 10 bases not matched to a gene. The CDR3 runs 17 residues. In germline, CDR1 is SGHVS, CDR2 FNYEAQ. Full variable domain (remainder filled in from reference TRBV7-6 and TRBJ2-1): GAGVSQSPRYKVTKRGQDVALRCDPISGHVSLYWYRQALGQGPEFLTYFNYEAQQDKSGLPNDRFSAERPEGSISTLTIQRTEQRDSAMYRCASSLESLAGGRNEQFFGPGTRLTVL.

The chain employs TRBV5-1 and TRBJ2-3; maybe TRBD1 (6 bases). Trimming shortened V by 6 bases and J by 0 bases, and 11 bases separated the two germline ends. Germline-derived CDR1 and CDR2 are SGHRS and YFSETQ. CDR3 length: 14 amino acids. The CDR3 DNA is TGCGCCAGCATGGGGGCGGTTAGCACAGATACGCAGTATTTT. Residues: CASMGAVSTDTQYF.

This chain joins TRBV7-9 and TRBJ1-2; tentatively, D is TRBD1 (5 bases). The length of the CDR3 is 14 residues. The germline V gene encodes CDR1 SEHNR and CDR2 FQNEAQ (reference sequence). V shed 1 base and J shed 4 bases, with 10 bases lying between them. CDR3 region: CASSLVRVGYGYTF. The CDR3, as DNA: TGTGCCAGCAGCTTAGTCAGGGTTGGCTATGGCTACACCTTC.